This record covers a single TCR beta chain. This sample was taken from a study of blood T cell repertoires in COVID-19. As for the study in general: Sites in the United States, Italy and Spain provided acute and convalescent COVID-19 samples.

TCRdb's copy holds only in-frame clones and misses some; the assay was immunoSEQ multiplex PCR. Of some 500,000 clones listed, approximately 91% were seen once; the top ten hold 7.5% to 9.5%. CDR3 length equals 14 residues. Deletions cut 6 bases from V and 9 bases from J, with 15 bases between. Looked up from germline, CDR1 is MNHEY and CDR2 is SVGAGI. This TCR was recovered from a woman aged 50 to 60 with COVID-19, enrolled during active disease. Material for sequencing was peripheral blood. V and J are TRBV6-5 and TRBJ1-6, with D perhaps TRBD1 (6 bases). CDR3 DNA: TGTGCCAGCAGCGAGAACAGGGCCGGTTCACCCCTCCACTTT. Amino acid sequence: CASSENRAGSPLHF.